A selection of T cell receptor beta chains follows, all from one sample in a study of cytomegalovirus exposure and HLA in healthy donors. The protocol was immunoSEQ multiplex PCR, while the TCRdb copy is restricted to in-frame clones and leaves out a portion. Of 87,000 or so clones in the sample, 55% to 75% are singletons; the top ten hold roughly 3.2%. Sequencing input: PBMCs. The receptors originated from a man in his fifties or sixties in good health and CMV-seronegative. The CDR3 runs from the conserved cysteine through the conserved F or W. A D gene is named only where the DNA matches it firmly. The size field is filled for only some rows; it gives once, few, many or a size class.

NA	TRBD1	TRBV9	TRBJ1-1	CASQGQGGSEAFF	TGTGCCAGCCAAGGACAGGGCGGGTCTGAAGCTTTCTTT
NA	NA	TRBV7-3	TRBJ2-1	CASSPTSTDEQFF	TGTGCCAGCAGTCCCACTAGCACGGATGAGCAGTTCTTC
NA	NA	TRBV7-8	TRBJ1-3	CASSRTAGNTIYF	TGTGCCAGCAGCCGGACAGCCGGAAACACCATATATTTT
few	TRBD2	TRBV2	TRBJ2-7	CASSRTRTSAPYEQYF	TGTGCCAGCAGTCGAACGCGGACTAGCGCTCCCTACGAGCAGTACTTC
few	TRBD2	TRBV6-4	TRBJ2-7	CASSSLAGPYEQYF	TGTGCCAGCAGTTCCCTAGCGGGGCCCTACGAGCAGTACTTC
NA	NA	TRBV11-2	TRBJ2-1	CASSRLDRTSYNEQFF	TGTGCCAGCAGCCGCCTAGACAGGACCTCCTACAATGAGCAGTTCTTC
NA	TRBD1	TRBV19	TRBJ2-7	CASRKGQIYEQYF	TGTGCCAGTAGAAAGGGACAGATTTACGAGCAGTACTTC
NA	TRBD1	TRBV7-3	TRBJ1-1	CALGVQGAYQHSNTEAFF	TGTGCCCTTGGCGTACAGGGGGCTTACCAGCATTCGAACACTGAAGCTTTCTTT
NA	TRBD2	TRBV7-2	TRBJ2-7	CASRNSGTYEQYF	TGTGCCAGCAGAAATAGCGGGACCTACGAGCAGTACTTC
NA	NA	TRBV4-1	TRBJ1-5	CASSPRIQGGQPQHF	TGCGCCAGCAGCCCAAGAATACAGGGTGGTCAGCCCCAGCATTTT
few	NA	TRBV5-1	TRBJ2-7	CASSKIQGALAGSSYEQYF	TGCGCCAGCAGCAAGATACAGGGGGCTCTAGCGGGGAGCTCCTACGAGCAGTACTTC
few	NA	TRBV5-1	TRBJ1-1	CASSLRGQGSTEAFF	TGCGCCAGCAGCTTGAGGGGCCAGGGTAGTACTGAAGCTTTCTTT
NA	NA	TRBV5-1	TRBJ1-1	CASSLDVSDTEAFF	TGCGCCAGCAGCTTGGATGTTTCGGACACTGAAGCTTTCTTT
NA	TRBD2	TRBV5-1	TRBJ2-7	CASSPLAGAYHEQYF	TGCGCCAGCAGCCCTCTAGCGGGAGCCTACCACGAGCAGTACTTC
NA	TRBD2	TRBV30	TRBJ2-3	CAWSRLAGETDTQYF	TGTGCCTGGAGCCGTTTAGCGGGAGAGACAGATACGCAGTATTTT
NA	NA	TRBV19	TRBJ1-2	CASSIRRTLYGYTF	TGTGCCAGTAGTATTAGGAGAACCCTCTATGGCTACACCTTC
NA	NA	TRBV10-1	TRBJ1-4	CASSRQVDEKLFF	TGCGCCAGCAGTCGGCAGGTCGATGAAAAACTGTTTTTT
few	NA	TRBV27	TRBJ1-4	CASRPDLIANEKLFF	TGTGCCAGCAGACCGGACCTCATAGCGAATGAAAAACTGTTTTTT
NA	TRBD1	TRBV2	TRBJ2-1	CASSFLQGGEQFF	TGTGCCAGCAGTTTCCTACAGGGGGGTGAGCAGTTCTTC
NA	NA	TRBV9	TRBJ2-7	CASAYGSSSEQYF	TGTGCCAGCGCTTACGGGAGTAGCAGCGAGCAGTACTTC
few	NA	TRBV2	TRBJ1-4	CASSEGEGKSVFF	TGTGCCAGCAGTGAAGGGGAGGGAAAATCGGTGTTTTTT
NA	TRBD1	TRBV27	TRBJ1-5	CASSPYDRGSNQPQHF	TGTGCCAGCAGTCCGTACGACAGGGGAAGCAATCAGCCCCAGCATTTT
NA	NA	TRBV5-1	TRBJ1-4	CASSSWGGRGEKLFF	TGCGCCAGCAGCTCGTGGGGGGGGAGAGGTGAAAAACTGTTTTTT
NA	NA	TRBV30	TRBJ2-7	CAWTISGGPSYEQYF	TGTGCCTGGACCATCTCCGGCGGGCCCTCCTACGAGCAGTACTTC
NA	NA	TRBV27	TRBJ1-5	CASSVDRPLTGNQPQHF	TGTGCCAGCAGTGTCGACAGGCCCTTAACTGGCAATCAGCCCCAGCATTTT
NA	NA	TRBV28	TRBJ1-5	CASRAGGSNQPQHF	TGTGCCAGCAGGGCGGGTGGCAGCAATCAGCCCCAGCATTTT
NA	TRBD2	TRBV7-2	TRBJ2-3	CASKAGLAGARTQYF	TGTGCCAGCAAGGCAGGACTAGCGGGAGCTCGTACGCAGTATTTT
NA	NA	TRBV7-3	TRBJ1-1	CASSSTGRDTEAFF	TGTGCCAGCAGCTCCACAGGGAGGGACACTGAAGCTTTCTTT
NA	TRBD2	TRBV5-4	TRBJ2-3	CASSKGTSGTLLAVTDTQYF	TGTGCCAGCAGCAAAGGGACTAGCGGGACCCTACTAGCCGTCACAGATACGCAGTATTTT
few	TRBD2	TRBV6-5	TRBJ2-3	CASSEGRGADTQYF	TGTGCCAGCAGTGAGGGGAGGGGAGCAGATACGCAGTATTTT
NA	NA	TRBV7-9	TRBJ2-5	CASSEVETQYF	TGTGCCAGCAGCGAGGTAGAGACCCAGTACTTC
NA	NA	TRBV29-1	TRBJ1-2	CSVGGPGNGDGYTF	TGCAGCGTCGGAGGACCCGGGAATGGGGATGGCTACACCTTC
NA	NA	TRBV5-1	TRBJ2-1	CASSLVRDSISSYNEQFF	TGCGCCAGCAGCTTGGTAAGGGACTCGATTAGCTCCTACAATGAGCAGTTCTTC
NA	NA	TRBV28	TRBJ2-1	CASSLQRTEREQFF	TGTGCCAGCAGTTTACAACGAACGGAGCGGGAGCAGTTCTTC
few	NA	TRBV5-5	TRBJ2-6	CASSHRTVGVSGANVLTF	TGTGCCAGCAGCCACCGGACAGTAGGAGTATCTGGGGCCAACGTCCTGACTTTC
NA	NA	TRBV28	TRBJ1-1	CARVQGEAFF	TGTGCCAGGGTCCAGGGGGAAGCTTTCTTT
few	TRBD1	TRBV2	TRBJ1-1	CASSDTHRGEAFF	TGTGCCAGCAGTGATACCCACAGGGGTGAAGCTTTCTTT
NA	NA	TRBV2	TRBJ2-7	CASLGGLYEQYF	TGTGCCAGTCTGGGGGGGCTCTACGAGCAGTACTTC
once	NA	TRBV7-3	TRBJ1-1	CASSLETDTEAFF	TGTGCCAGCAGCCTCGAAACGGACACTGAAGCTTTCTTT
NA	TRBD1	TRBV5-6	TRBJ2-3	CASSGDRAGADTQYF	TGTGCCAGCAGCGGCGACAGGGCGGGTGCAGATACGCAGTATTTT
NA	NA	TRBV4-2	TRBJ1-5	CASSQGTGRDQPQHF	TGTGCCAGCAGCCAAGGAACAGGGAGGGATCAGCCCCAGCATTTT
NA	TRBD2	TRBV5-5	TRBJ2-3	CASTLEASGLRTDTQYF	TGTGCCAGCACCTTGGAAGCTAGCGGGTTGCGCACAGATACGCAGTATTTT
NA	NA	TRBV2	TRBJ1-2	CASTAGFPYGYTF	TGTGCCAGCACCGCGGGATTTCCCTATGGCTACACCTTC
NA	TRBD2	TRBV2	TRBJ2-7	CASITGTSGAYEQYF	TGTGCCAGCATTACGGGGACTAGCGGGGCCTACGAGCAGTACTTC
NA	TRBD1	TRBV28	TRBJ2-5	CASSGDRERETQYF	TGTGCCAGCAGTGGGGACAGGGAGAGGGAGACCCAGTACTTC
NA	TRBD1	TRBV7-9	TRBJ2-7	CASRTGGPSEQYF	TGTGCCAGCAGAACAGGGGGGCCTTCGGAGCAGTACTTC
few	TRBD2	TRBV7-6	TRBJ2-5	CASSLVARTSGRMGTQETQYF	TGTGCCAGCAGCCTCGTAGCGAGGACTAGCGGGAGGATGGGAACCCAAGAGACCCAGTACTTC
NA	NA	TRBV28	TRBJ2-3	CASSLMVGSDTQYF	TGTGCCAGCAGCCTAATGGTCGGGTCAGATACGCAGTATTTT
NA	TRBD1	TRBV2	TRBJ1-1	CASSVQGVNTEAFF	TGTGCCAGCAGCGTACAGGGGGTTAACACTGAAGCTTTCTTT
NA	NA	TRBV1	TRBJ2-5	CTSSQRTSVQETQYF	TGCACCAGCAGCCAAAGGACTAGCGTACAAGAGACCCAGTACTTC
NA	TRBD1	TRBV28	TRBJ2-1	CASSLPRTGGNEQFF	TGTGCCAGCAGCTTACCCCGGACAGGGGGAAATGAGCAGTTCTTC
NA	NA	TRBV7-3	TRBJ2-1	CASSLNPGTGDEQFF	TGTGCCAGCAGCTTAAATCCCGGGACGGGGGATGAGCAGTTCTTC
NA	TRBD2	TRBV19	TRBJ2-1	CASSIRWAGVNEQFF	TGTGCCAGTAGTATTCGATGGGCGGGAGTTAATGAGCAGTTCTTC